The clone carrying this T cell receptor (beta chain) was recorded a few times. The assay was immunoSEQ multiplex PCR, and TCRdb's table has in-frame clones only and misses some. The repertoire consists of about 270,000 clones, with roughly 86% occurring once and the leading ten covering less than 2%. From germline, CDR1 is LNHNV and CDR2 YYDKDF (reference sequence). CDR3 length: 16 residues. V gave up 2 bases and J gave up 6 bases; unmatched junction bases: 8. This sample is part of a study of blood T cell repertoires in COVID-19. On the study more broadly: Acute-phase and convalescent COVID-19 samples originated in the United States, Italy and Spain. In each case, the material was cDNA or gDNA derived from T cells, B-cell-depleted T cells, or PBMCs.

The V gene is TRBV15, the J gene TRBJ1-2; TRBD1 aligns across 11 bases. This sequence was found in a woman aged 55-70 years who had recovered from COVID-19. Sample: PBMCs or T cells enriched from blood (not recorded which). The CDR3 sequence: CATSRYGGQGADGYTF. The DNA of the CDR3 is TGTGCCACCAGCAGATATGGAGGACAGGGGGCGGATGGCTACACCTTC.